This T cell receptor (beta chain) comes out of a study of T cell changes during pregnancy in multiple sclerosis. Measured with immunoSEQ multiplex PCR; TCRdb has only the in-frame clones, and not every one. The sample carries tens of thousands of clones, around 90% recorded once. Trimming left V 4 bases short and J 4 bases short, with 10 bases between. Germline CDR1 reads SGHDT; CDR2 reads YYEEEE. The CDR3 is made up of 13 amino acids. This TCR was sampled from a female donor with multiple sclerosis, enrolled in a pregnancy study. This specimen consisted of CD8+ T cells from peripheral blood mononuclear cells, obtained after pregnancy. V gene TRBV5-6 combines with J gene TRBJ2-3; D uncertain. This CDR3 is CASSLSSADTQYF. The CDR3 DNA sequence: TGTGCCAGCAGCCTTAGTAGTGCAGATACGCAGTATTTT.